Shown below are 13 T cell receptor beta chains from a single sample sequenced in a study of response to subunit inactivated influenza vaccine. A single record per CDR3 protein comes from TCRdb applying MiXCR to the RT-PCR reads. The sample lists around 320,000 distinct CDR3 sequences, 20% to 25% occurring once. The input for sequencing was PBMCs from blood, taken approximately 22 months after vaccination. These receptors all come from a man between 50 and 75 years old who received an inactivated influenza vaccine.

For the CDR3, the DNA is TGTGCCAGCAGCCAAGGGATGGCGTCGGGACTAGCGGTCACAGATACGCAGTATTTT. The encoded protein is CASSQGMASGLAVTDTQYF. The J gene is TRBJ2-3, the V gene TRBV4-2, with 11 bases aligning to TRBD2. The CDR3 length is 19 residues. V shed 1 base and J 2 bases; nucleotides not matched to a gene: 11. CDR1 LGHNA and CDR2 YNFKEQ come from the germline V gene.

The J gene is TRBJ2-3, the V gene TRBV15; possibly TRBD2 for D (5 bases). Trimming shortened V by 0 bases and J by 3 bases, and 13 bases separated the two germline ends. This CDR3 is 16 amino acids long. The V gene's germline CDR1 is LNHNV and CDR2 YYDKDF (reference sequence). This CDR3 reads CATSRERRVATDTQYF. CDR3 nucleotides: TGTGCCACCAGCAGAGAGAGGCGAGTAGCGACAGATACGCAGTATTTT.

The J gene is TRBJ1-4, the V gene TRBV19; 10 nucleotides agree with TRBD1. The CDR3 covers 14 residues. Germline trimming cut 7 bases from V and 10 bases from J; bases unmatched to any gene: 9. From germline, CDR1 is LNHDA and CDR2 SQIVND (reference sequence). The DNA for the CDR3 is TGTGCCAGTACCCTCCTGACAGGGGGCGGAAAACTGTTTTTT. It is translated as CASTLLTGGGKLFF.

V is TRBV12-3 or TRBV12-4 and J is TRBJ2-3; TRBD1 agrees at 7 bases. Trimming cost V 5 bases and J 4 bases; bases outside gene matches: 9. This CDR3 spans 15 amino acids. CDR3: CASSPLQGRADTQYF. The CDR3 coding sequence is TGTGCCAGCAGTCCCCTACAGGGGAGAGCAGATACGCAGTATTTT.

This rearrangement joins TRBV2 to TRBJ1-5, with a possible D match to TRBD1 (5 bases). The germline gives CDR1 SNHLY, CDR2 FYNNEI. The V end lost 9 bases, the J end lost 3 bases, and 15 bases lay between the germline ends. This CDR3 has 14 amino acids. CDR3 region: CASLDPGNNQPQHF. The CDR3 DNA sequence: TGTGCCAGTTTAGACCCAGGGAACAATCAGCCCCAGCATTTT.

This clonotype has more than one count but fewer than ten. This sequence joins TRBV27 and TRBJ2-2; 7 nucleotides align to TRBD2. CDR1 and CDR2 (germline): MNHEY, SMNVEV (reference sequence). The CDR3 spans 19 residues. The junction had 19 bases not matched to a gene; V was cut back by 5 bases and J by 4 bases. CDR3 sequence: CASSQSRLGGSRSTGELFF. The CDR3 coding sequence is TGTGCCAGCAGTCAGTCCCGCCTTGGCGGGAGCCGGAGCACCGGGGAGCTGTTTTTT.

This clonotype was recorded a few times. V is TRBV7-2 and J is TRBJ1-1; D possibly corresponds to TRBD1 (6 bases). Germline CDR1 SGHTA, CDR2 FQGNSA. This CDR3 has 15 amino acids. The V and J ends lost 5 bases and 1 base respectively, with 14 bases between them. CDR3 in amino acids: CASSHPGGANTEAFF. In nucleotides, the CDR3 is TGTGCCAGCAGCCACCCGGGGGGGGCGAACACTGAAGCTTTCTTT.

The gene calls are TRBV20-1 and TRBJ1-5; 8 bases align to TRBD1. The germline V gene has CDR1 DFQATT and CDR2 SNEGSKA (reference sequence). The CDR3 covers 14 residues. Losses at the gene ends were 3 bases for V and 5 bases for J; bases not matched to a gene: 6. The CDR3 DNA is TGCAGTGCTAGTAAGGACAGGGCATATCAGCCCCAGCATTTT. This gives the protein CSASKDRAYQPQHF.

The genes are TRBV20-1 and TRBJ2-7; TRBD1 agrees at 9 bases. Trimming removed 6 bases from V and 5 bases from J; junction bases left unmatched: 11. CDR1 is DFQATT, CDR2 SNEGSKA, per germline (reference sequence). CDR3 size: 14 residues. CDR3 sequence (DNA): TGCAGTGCCACCCCTTTGGACAGGGGCCACGAGCAGTACTTC. Residues: CSATPLDRGHEQYF.

The chain couples TRBV6-1 to TRBJ2-2; 9 bases match TRBD1. V gave up 6 bases and J gave up 5 bases; unmatched junction bases: 7. The CDR3 is made up of 15 amino acids. The germline CDR1 and CDR2 sequences are MNHNS and SASEGT. This CDR3 is CASSTTGGDTGELFF. The DNA for the CDR3 is TGTGCCAGCAGCACAACAGGGGGCGATACCGGGGAGCTGTTTTTT.

This clonotype was picked up many times. The chain couples TRBV12-3 or TRBV12-4 to TRBJ1-5; D uncertain. The length of the CDR3 is 15 residues. V lost 2 bases and J 0 bases, leaving 8 bases between the germline ends. The CDR3 reads CASSLFSGSNQPQHF. As DNA, the CDR3 is TGTGCCAGCAGTTTATTTTCGGGTAGCAATCAGCCCCAGCATTTT.

This clonotype was seen once. CDR3 bases: TGTGCCAGCAGCAAGGGACAGGGGGCGGACGAGCAGTACTTC. Protein: CASSKGQGADEQYF. The genes are TRBV7-9 and TRBJ2-7; 12 bases match TRBD1. Looked up from germline, CDR1 is SEHNR and CDR2 is FQNEAQ (reference sequence). V lost 5 bases and J lost 5; bases outside the gene matches: 4. The CDR3 spans 14 residues.

This sequence joins TRBV6-1 and TRBJ1-3; unclear D gene. Trimming took 1 base from V and 5 from J, leaving 9 bases between them. CDR1 and CDR2 from the germline V gene are MNHNS and SASEGT. This CDR3 is built from 14 residues. The CDR3 protein is CASSEVAGRNTIYF. DNA of the CDR3: TGTGCCAGCAGTGAAGTTGCAGGAAGAAACACCATATATTTT.